The T cell receptor beta chain described here comes from a study of control samples from healthy donors and cancer patients. The method was immunoSEQ multiplex PCR; TCRdb's version includes in-frame clones alone and lacks a portion of them. The data show about 94,000 clones, 75% to 95% seen once. The V gene's germline CDR1 is MNHNS and CDR2 SASEGT. The ends lost 1 base at V and 5 bases at J; junction bases unmatched: 4. The CDR3 has 14 amino acids. In this sample, this clone turned up once. Sequences were obtained from blood. V is TRBV6-1 and J is TRBJ2-5, with 7 bases lining up with TRBD2. The TCR originated in a woman aged 18-29 years in good health. The CDR3, as DNA: TGTGCCAGCAGTGAAGGTCGGGGAGGGGAGACCCAGTACTTC. This translates into CASSEGRGGETQYF.